These T cell receptor beta chains were read from a single sample in a study of blood T cell repertoires in COVID-19. TCRdb's table, derived via immunoSEQ multiplex PCR, lists solely in-frame clones and lacks some. Of fewer than 300,000 clones in the sample, 65% to 90% were seen once. Sequenced material: peripheral blood. All receptors derive from a human donor in a cohort sampled during active COVID-19. The CDR3 runs from the conserved cysteine through the conserved F or W. Each record gives: CDR3 DNA, CDR3 protein, D gene, J gene, clone size, V gene. The D gene is left open where the match is weak. Size is omitted from some rows. Given values are once, few, many or a class for expanded clones.

TGTGCCAGCAGCCCAACCAGGGATACGCAGTATTTT	CASSPTRDTQYF	-	TRBJ2-3	-	TRBV7-2
TGTGCCAGCAGCCTCAGACAGGTCTCCTCAGGGGTGGCCCTCCACTTT	CASSLRQVSSGVALHF	-	TRBJ1-6	-	TRBV3-1/TRBV3-2
TGTGCCAGCAGGGACAGTATCTATGGCTACACCTTC	CASRDSIYGYTF	-	TRBJ1-2	-	TRBV6-5
TGTGCCACCCCACGGGGGGCCGCTCAGCCCCAGCATTTT	CATPRGAAQPQHF	-	TRBJ1-5	-	TRBV21-1
TGTGCCAGCTCAATACTAGCGGGATCGAACACCGGGGAGCTGTTTTTT	CASSILAGSNTGELFF	TRBD2	TRBJ2-2	once	TRBV18
TGTGCCAGCTCCTCTCCGGGAGTTAGCGGGAATGACGAGCAGTACTTC	CASSSPGVSGNDEQYF	TRBD2	TRBJ2-7	-	TRBV19
TGTGCCAGCAGCTGGGACAGGAACACTGAAGCTTTCTTT	CASSWDRNTEAFF	TRBD1	TRBJ1-1	-	TRBV27
TGTGCCAGCAGCTTAGACCGCGGAGGAGAGACCCAGTACTTC	CASSLDRGGETQYF	-	TRBJ2-5	-	TRBV7-8
TGTGCCACCAGCAGAGATCAAAGAGCGGGCATGGGAAATCAGCCCCAGCATTTT	CATSRDQRAGMGNQPQHF	-	TRBJ1-5	-	TRBV15
TGTGCCAGCTCACCGAGTATAGCTGGAAACACCATATATTTT	CASSPSIAGNTIYF	-	TRBJ1-3	-	TRBV18
TGTGCCAGCAGCCCTAGGGCTAGCGGGAGAACAGATACGCAGTATTTT	CASSPRASGRTDTQYF	TRBD2	TRBJ2-3	-	TRBV6-6